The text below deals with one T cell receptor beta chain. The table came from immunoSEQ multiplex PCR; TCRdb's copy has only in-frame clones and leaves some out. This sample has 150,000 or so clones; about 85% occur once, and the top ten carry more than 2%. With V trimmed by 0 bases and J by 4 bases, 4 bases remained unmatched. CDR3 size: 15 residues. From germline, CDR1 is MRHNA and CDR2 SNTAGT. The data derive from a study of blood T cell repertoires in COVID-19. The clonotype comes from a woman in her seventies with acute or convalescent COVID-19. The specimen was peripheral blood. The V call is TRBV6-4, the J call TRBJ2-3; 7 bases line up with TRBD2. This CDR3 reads CASSDSYGGADTQYF. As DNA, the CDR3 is TGTGCCAGCAGTGACTCGTATGGGGGGGCAGATACGCAGTATTTT.